A single sample gave rise to the 29 T cell receptor beta chains below, sequenced in a study of post-analysis software for immune sequencing data. Their specific antigens are unknown. The study's findings and limits: Included in a set of about 5 TRBV segments more frequent in patients than controls were TRBV5-6, TRBV5-1 and TRBV20-1.

Unique molecular identifiers were built into the TCR beta cDNA libraries. Each CDR3 protein gets one entry after TCRdb re-called the PCR reads with MiXCR. The table has about 540,000 distinct CDR3 sequences, approximately 34% seen once; the top ten hold less than 6%. The sequenced material came from blood. The receptors were gathered from a girl under 18 with multiple sclerosis.

This chain uses TRBV29-1 with TRBJ1-2; 11 nucleotides agree with TRBD1. Trimming at V came to 2 bases and at J to 13 bases, leaving 6 bases not matched to a gene. This CDR3 contains 12 residues. Germline values: CDR1 SQVTM, CDR2 ANQGSEA. The CDR3 bases are TGCAGCGTTGAATCCGGGACAGGGGGTAGCACCTTC. Protein product: CSVESGTGGSTF. Combining the CDR3 with reference TRBV29-1 and TRBJ1-2 gives the whole variable domain SAVISQKPSRDICQRGTSLTIQCQVDSQVTMMFWYRQQPGQSLTLIATANQGSEATYESGFVIDKFPISRPNLTFSTLTVSNMSPEDSSIYLCSVESGTGGSTFGSGTRLTVV.

The gene calls are TRBV20-1 and TRBJ2-3; 9 positions match TRBD2. Unmatched junction bases numbered 12, after V lost 7 bases and J lost 7 bases. Germline-derived CDR1 and CDR2 are DFQATT and SNEGSKA (reference sequence). CDR3 length: 14 residues. The CDR3 spells CSVPPGLASNTQYF. Written as DNA, the CDR3 is TGCAGTGTCCCCCCGGGACTAGCCTCGAATACGCAGTATTTT.

The chain employs TRBV20-1 and TRBJ1-5; D may be TRBD1 (6 bases). This CDR3 spans 12 amino acids. V was clipped by 7 bases and J by 6 bases, with 13 bases between them. In germline, CDR1 is DFQATT, CDR2 SNEGSKA (reference sequence). The CDR3 nucleotides read TGCAGTGGACACAGGGAGGGTCAGCCCCAGCATTTT. Protein: CSGHREGQPQHF.

This clonotype has at least ten counts. The J gene is TRBJ2-3, the V gene TRBV12-3 or TRBV12-4, with D tentatively TRBD2 (5 bases). The CDR3 totals 14 residues. V lost 2 bases and J 5 bases, leaving 11 bases between the germline ends. In DNA form, the CDR3 reads TGTGCCAGCAGTTTACTCGCCCGGGAAGATACGCAGTATTTT. Protein product: CASSLLAREDTQYF.

The CDR3 DNA follows: TGTGCCAGCAGTTACCCAGGTGGGCCAGATACGCAGTATTTT. This translates into CASSYPGGPDTQYF. J is TRBJ2-3 and V is TRBV6-6, with D hard to call. V gave up 2 bases and J gave up 4 bases, with 10 bases separating them. Germline-derived CDR1 and CDR2 are MNHNY and SVGAGI (reference sequence). The CDR3 consists of 14 residues.

J is TRBJ2-3 and V is TRBV10-1; D is unresolved. CDR1 and CDR2 (germline): WNHNN, SYGVQD (reference sequence). The CDR3 length is 14 residues. Trimming pared 3 bases from V and 4 bases from J, leaving 11 bases between. The CDR3 DNA reads TGCGCCAGCAGTGAACACCGGAGAGCAGATACGCAGTATTTT. Protein: CASSEHRRADTQYF.

Comments on this clonotype: Since a much larger clone is just one base distant, this may be a read error. The V gene is TRBV10-3, the J gene TRBJ2-7, with 7 bases aligning to TRBD1. CDR1 and CDR2 (germline): ENHRY, SYGVKD. With 5 bases clipped from V and 7 bases from J, the junction kept 11 bases outside the gene matches. The CDR3 has 14 residues. In nucleotides, the CDR3 is TGTGCCATCAGTACAGGGGTCTCCTACAATGAGCAGTACTTC. Translated, it gives CAISTGVSYNEQYF.

The rearrangement joins TRBV11-3 to TRBJ2-7; D perhaps matches TRBD1 (6 bases). This CDR3 comprises 13 residues. The V gene lost 5 bases and the J gene lost 4 bases, with 12 bases spanning the gap. Germline CDR1 SGHNT, CDR2 YENEEA. The CDR3 loop is CASSVQGEYEQYF. The CDR3 DNA reads TGTGCCAGCAGCGTACAGGGTGAATACGAGCAGTACTTC. Complete variable domain (other parts from reference TRBV11-3 and TRBJ2-7): EAGVVQSPRYKIIEKKQPVAFWCNPISGHNTLYWYLQNLGQGPELLIRYENEEAVDDSQLPKDRFSAERLKGVDSTLKIQPAELGDSAVYLCASSVQGEYEQYFGPGTRLTVT.

This clonotype occurred a few times. The chain joins TRBV12-3 or TRBV12-4 to TRBJ1-2, with D perhaps matching TRBD1 (6 bases). The V gene lost 8 bases and the J gene lost 2 bases, with 12 bases spanning the gap. The CDR3 consists of 13 residues. The CDR3 nucleotides read TGTGCCAGCGGGGGGGCCAGGAACTATGGCTACACCTTC. Translating gives CASGGARNYGYTF.

A single count supports this clonotype. The rearrangement uses TRBV10-1 and TRBJ2-5; perhaps D is TRBD1 or TRBD2 (5 bases each). This CDR3 has 15 residues. CDR1 is WNHNN and CDR2 is SYGVQD in the germline V gene (reference sequence). V was clipped by 1 base and J by 10 bases, with 19 bases between them. The CDR3 here is CASSECDSPRSGQYF. The CDR3 region has the DNA TGCGCCAGCAGTGAGTGTGACAGTCCTCGGAGCGGCCAGTACTTC.

The table lists this clonotype with a few counts. The rearrangement uses TRBV19 and TRBJ1-5; D gene unclear. Looked up from germline, CDR1 is LNHDA and CDR2 is SQIVND (reference sequence). V shed 5 bases and J shed 0 bases, with 11 bases lying between them. This CDR3 is built from 15 residues. CDR3 sequence (DNA): TGTGCCAGTAGTCATGTGATAGATAGCAATCAGCCCCAGCATTTT. This codes for CASSHVIDSNQPQHF.

This clonotype was recorded at least ten times. The rearrangement joins TRBV20-1 to TRBJ2-3; 7 nucleotides align to TRBD2. V lost 5 bases to trimming and J lost 8 bases; unmatched junction nucleotides: 16. This CDR3 has 15 residues. The germline CDR1 and CDR2 sequences are DFQATT and SNEGSKA (reference sequence). As DNA, the CDR3 is TGCAGTGCTTCACCCCACTTCGGCAGGGAGGGTACGCAGTATTTT. Translated: CSASPHFGREGTQYF.

This sequence joins TRBV7-9 and TRBJ1-6, with D possibly TRBD1 on 5 matching bases. V was shortened by 1 base and J by 7 bases, with 11 bases between the two germline ends. The CDR3 is made up of 15 amino acids. From germline, CDR1 is SEHNR and CDR2 FQNEAQ (reference sequence). The CDR3 bases are TGTGCCAGCAGCTTAGTCCTGGGGGGGAATTCACCCCTCCACTTT. This gives the protein CASSLVLGGNSPLHF.

The V call is TRBV29-1, the J call TRBJ2-3; D is undetermined. The germline V gene has CDR1 SQVTM and CDR2 ANQGSEA. The CDR3 spans 13 residues. V lost 3 bases and J lost 6, with 13 bases in between. CDR3 sequence: CSVEVGFRDTQYF. The CDR3 DNA sequence: TGCAGCGTTGAGGTTGGGTTCCGGGATACGCAGTATTTT.

With respect to this clonotype: At one end the junction does not follow the germline gene, possibly because of a read error. The CDR3 coding sequence is TGTGCCTGCAGTTACCCAAGCGGGGGGGCGGAAAATGAGCAGTTCTTC. It codes for CACSYPSGGAENEQFF. V is TRBV6-5 and J is TRBJ2-1; TRBD2 matches 10 bases. The germline V gene has CDR1 MNHEY and CDR2 SVGAGI. The CDR3 totals 16 residues.

The chain couples TRBV18 to TRBJ1-5; no clear D gene. This CDR3 region has 15 residues. Germline V CDR1 and CDR2: KGHSH, LQKENI. Trimming took off 3 bases at V and 4 bases at J, with 13 bases between the two ends. CDR3 sequence: CASSPFGTVNQPQHF. CDR3 sequence (DNA): TGTGCCAGCTCACCTTTCGGAACAGTAAATCAGCCCCAGCATTTT.

This sequence joins TRBV28 and TRBJ1-2; tentatively, D is TRBD1 (5 bases). Trimming stripped 2 bases from V and 3 bases from J, with 10 bases between. The CDR3 contains 14 residues. CDR1 MDHEN and CDR2 SYDVKM come from the germline V gene. The CDR3 is CASSLMEGHYGYTF. The CDR3 coding sequence is TGTGCCAGCAGTTTAATGGAGGGGCACTATGGCTACACCTTC.

The chain employs TRBV24-1 and TRBJ1-2, with D perhaps TRBD1 (5 bases). V was shortened by 4 bases and J by 8 bases, with 19 bases between the two germline ends. Germline V gives CDR1 KGHDR, CDR2 SFDVKD. This CDR3 is 15 amino acids long. CDR3 DNA sequence: TGTGCCACCAGTGACCGAAGGGACGGTTACGTCGGCTACACCTTC. It specifies CATSDRRDGYVGYTF.

This chain uses TRBV18 with TRBJ2-7; 7 bases map to TRBD1. Germline CDR1 and CDR2: KGHSH and LQKENI. V lost 6 bases and J lost 3; bases outside the gene matches: 5. This CDR3 comprises 13 residues. The CDR3 DNA reads as TGTGCCAGCTCGGGAAGACAGGGCTACGAGCAGTACTTC. It codes for CASSGRQGYEQYF.

In its sample, this clonotype was seen a few times. The J gene is TRBJ1-1, the V gene TRBV20-1; perhaps TRBD1 as D (6 bases). Germline CDR1 is DFQATT and CDR2 is SNEGSKA (reference sequence). The V gene lost 4 bases and the J gene lost 7 bases, with 13 bases spanning the gap. The CDR3 spans 12 residues. CDR3 sequence: CSATGVQNEAFF. CDR3 sequence (DNA): TGCAGTGCTACAGGGGTGCAGAATGAAGCTTTCTTT.

This CDR3 reads CAQPIGYTF. As DNA, the CDR3 is TGTGCCCAGCCCATTGGCTACACCTTC. The V call is TRBV11-2, the J call TRBJ1-2; no reliable D call. CDR3 size: 9 residues. Looked up from germline, CDR1 is SGHAT and CDR2 is FQNNGV. V was pared by 11 bases and J by 7 bases, with 8 bases between.

The chain couples TRBV6-4 to TRBJ2-2, with TRBD1 identical over 10 bases. J lost 6 bases, V lost 4 bases, and 8 bases had no gene match. The CDR3 covers 16 residues. Germline CDR1 is MRHNA and CDR2 is SNTAGT. The CDR3 bases are TGTGCCAGCAGTGCCGGGACAGGGGTACTTCCCGGGGAGCTGTTTTTT. This encodes CASSAGTGVLPGELFF.

The V and J genes are TRBV24-1 and TRBJ2-1; TRBD2 matches 9 bases. The junction had 13 bases not matched to a gene; V was cut back by 6 bases and J by 8 bases. The CDR3 sequence is 16 residues long. CDR1 KGHDR and CDR2 SFDVKD come from the germline V gene. The CDR3 protein is CATSSQAGGLPHEQFF. The CDR3 DNA reads TGTGCCACCAGTTCTCAAGCGGGGGGTCTCCCCCATGAGCAGTTCTTC.

The rearrangement joins TRBV20-1 to TRBJ1-1; D is ambiguous. Trimming removed 3 bases from V and 10 bases from J, with 12 bases in between. CDR1 is DFQATT and CDR2 is SNEGSKA in the germline V gene (reference sequence). The CDR3 is 11 residues long. For the CDR3, the DNA is TGCAGTGCTAGGGCTGACGGGAGAGCTTTCTTT. It specifies CSARADGRAFF.

This clonotype was picked up a small number of times. This chain uses TRBV7-6 with TRBJ2-1; TRBD1 agrees at 8 bases. In germline, CDR1 is SGHVS, CDR2 FNYEAQ. V trimming: 6 bases; J trimming: 5 bases; junction bases outside the gene matches: 6. This CDR3 contains 14 residues. CDR3 DNA: TGTGCCAGCAGTCGTGACAGGGGCAACAATGAGCAGTTCTTC. This codes for CASSRDRGNNEQFF.

This clonotype showed up just a few times. The chain combines TRBV10-3 with TRBJ1-2; no reliable D call. The CDR3 has 13 amino acids. Germline CDR1 and CDR2: ENHRY and SYGVKD. With 2 bases removed from V and 8 bases from J, the gap between germline ends came to 12 bases. The CDR3: CAISEAQLGGYTF. The CDR3 DNA reads as TGTGCCATCAGTGAGGCCCAACTGGGAGGCTACACCTTC.

A few counts support this clonotype. The CDR3 reads CASRSQGGTDTQYF. The CDR3 region has the DNA TGTGCCAGCAGATCCCAGGGGGGCACAGATACGCAGTATTTT. This chain connects TRBV2 to TRBJ2-3, with TRBD1 identical over 7 bases. This CDR3 has 14 residues. With V trimmed by 6 bases and J by 1 base, 4 bases remained unmatched. In germline, CDR1 is SNHLY, CDR2 FYNNEI.

The rearrangement joins TRBV7-3 to TRBJ2-1; 11 bases fit TRBD2. The trim removed 5 bases at V and 5 bases at J, leaving 5 bases unmatched. The CDR3 is made up of 15 amino acids. Germline lookup yields CDR1 SGHTA and CDR2 FQGTGA. The CDR3 sequence: CASSPSGGKNNEQFF. The CDR3 coding sequence is TGTGCCAGCAGCCCTAGCGGGGGGAAAAACAATGAGCAGTTCTTC.

The chain links TRBV5-1 to TRBJ1-4, with a tentative D call TRBD1 (6 bases). V was pared by 4 bases and J by 7 bases, with 11 bases between. This CDR3 comprises 13 residues. CDR1 SGHRS and CDR2 YFSETQ come from the germline V gene. The CDR3 sequence is CASSRLRGEKLFF. CDR3 in DNA: TGCGCCAGCAGCCGACTCAGGGGTGAAAAACTGTTTTTT.